These T cell receptor beta chains were read from a single sample in a study of Ad26.COV2.S vaccination and SARS-CoV-2 variants. Some clones are missing from TCRdb's copy, which holds only in-frame ones; the method was immunoSEQ multiplex PCR. Here the sample spans some 350,000 clones, almost 90% being singletons. Here the sequenced sample was peripheral blood, taken in a trial of Ad26.COV2.S vaccine versus placebo. Receptors originate from a person aged 18-60 years who received the Ad26.COV2.S COVID-19 vaccine or a placebo. Each CDR3 is given with its conserved first and last residue. The order of the fields is V gene, J gene, clone size, CDR3 protein. The size of a clone is reported for some rows only, either as once, few or many, or as a class for expanded clones.

>TRBV11-3|TRBJ1-1|once
CASSLGAWGRNTEAFF
>TRBV12-5|TRBJ1-1|.
CASGLPEAFF
>TRBV15|TRBJ1-2|.
CATSGRAGFGYGYTF
>TRBV19|TRBJ1-3|.
CAVADRVERNTIYF
>TRBV5-4|TRBJ1-1|.
CASSWTGGSAFF
>TRBV6-5|TRBJ1-3|.
CASSYTGKGNTIYF
>TRBV19|TRBJ1-2|.
CASSTLEPLRIYGYTF
>TRBV5-1|TRBJ2-1|.
CASSRSDEQFF
>TRBV11-2|TRBJ1-1|few
CASESQNTEAFF
>TRBV29-1|TRBJ1-2|.
CSVQGAYYGYTF
>TRBV15|TRBJ2-3|once
CATSRDPTLTDTQYF
>TRBV4-3|TRBJ1-5|.
CASSQDRTYQPQHF
>TRBV29-1|TRBJ1-5|.
CSVAAYSNQPQHF
>TRBV29-1|TRBJ1-2|.
CSVEGLNYGYTF
>TRBV27|TRBJ2-3|.
CASSQSRGGTDTQYF
>TRBV4-1|TRBJ2-2|.
CASRTEIGGTGELFF
>TRBV6-5|TRBJ2-2|once
CASSSGAYTGELFF
>TRBV6-4|TRBJ2-3|.
CASSVSGVGTDTQYF
>TRBV3-1/TRBV3-2|TRBJ2-7|.
CASSRISYEQYF
>TRBV6-6|TRBJ2-3|.
CASSTRGLATDTQYF
>TRBV12-3/TRBV12-4|TRBJ2-7|.
CASSPILTAEQYF
>TRBV7-9|TRBJ1-2|.
CASSPGTSQRSYTF
>TRBV5-4|TRBJ2-3|.
CASSQDRGRTDTQYF
>TRBV11-3|TRBJ2-1|.
CASSLPTSGRGEQFF